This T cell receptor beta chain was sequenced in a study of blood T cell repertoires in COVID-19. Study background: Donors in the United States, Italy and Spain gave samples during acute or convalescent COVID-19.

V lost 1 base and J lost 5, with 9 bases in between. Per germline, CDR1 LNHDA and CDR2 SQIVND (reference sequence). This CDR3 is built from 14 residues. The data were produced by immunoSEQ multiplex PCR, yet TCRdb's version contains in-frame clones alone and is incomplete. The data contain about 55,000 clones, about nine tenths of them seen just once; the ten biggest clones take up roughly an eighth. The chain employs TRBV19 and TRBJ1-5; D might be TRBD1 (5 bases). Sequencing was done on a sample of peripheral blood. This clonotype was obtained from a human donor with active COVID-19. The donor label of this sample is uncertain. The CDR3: CASSIGGVDQPQHF. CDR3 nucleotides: TGTGCCAGTAGTATAGGGGGGGTCGATCAGCCCCAGCATTTT.